This T cell receptor beta chain is drawn from a study of T cells in Graves' hyperthyroidism and ophthalmopathy. RNA transcripts were the template for amplifying TCR beta CDR3 regions. A first-round RT-PCR of the TCR CDR3 used the HTBI primer set. TCRdb processed the multiplex PCR reads anew with MiXCR; each CDR3 protein has one entry. The data hold about 600,000 distinct CDR3 sequences, with around 15% observed a single time. Ten or more counts support this clonotype. What it recognizes is unknown. J lost 2 bases, V lost 4 bases, and 4 bases had no gene match. This CDR3 comprises 14 residues. In germline, CDR1 is SGHAT, CDR2 FQNNGV. Study observations and caveats: For ophthalmopathy, model prediction preceded onset by a median about 6.2 months.

The genes are TRBV11-2 and TRBJ1-2; TRBD1 aligns across 7 bases. Sequenced sample: blood. This receptor was obtained from a woman between 40 and 55 years old with Graves' ophthalmopathy. CDR3: CASSSGTENYGYTF. As DNA, the CDR3 is TGTGCCAGCAGCTCCGGGACAGAAAACTATGGCTACACCTTC.